This TCR beta chain was sequenced during a study of OX40 agonist ivuxolimab in advanced cancers. Study details: Eligibility rules accepted prior anti-PD-1, anti-PD-L1 or anti-CTLA-4 therapy, and 35% to 45% had some.

The CDR3 contains 15 residues. The V end was cut by 0 bases, the J end by 5 bases, with 14 bases between. Germline CDR1 SGHDT, CDR2 YYEEEE. As regards this clone: Its specificity is not known.

Overall study results and limits: Researchers report that CD8+ T cells had, on average, more expanded clones than CD4+. At doses 0.1 to 3.0 mg/kg, CD4+ and CD8+ clones expanded.

The table came from immunoSEQ multiplex PCR; TCRdb's copy has only in-frame clones and leaves some out. The data contain over 100,000 clones, 90% of them singletons. V usage is TRBV5-6 and J usage is TRBJ1-1; D ambiguous. Source: CD4+ or CD8+ T cells sorted from blood, taken in a trial of the OX40 agonist ivuxolimab. The TCR was taken from an adult with an advanced solid tumor such as melanoma, head and neck, liver or kidney cancer. This CDR3 reads CASSLGQTGVTEAFF. The CDR3 DNA follows: TGTGCCAGCAGCTTGGGGCAGACCGGGGTAACTGAAGCTTTCTTT.